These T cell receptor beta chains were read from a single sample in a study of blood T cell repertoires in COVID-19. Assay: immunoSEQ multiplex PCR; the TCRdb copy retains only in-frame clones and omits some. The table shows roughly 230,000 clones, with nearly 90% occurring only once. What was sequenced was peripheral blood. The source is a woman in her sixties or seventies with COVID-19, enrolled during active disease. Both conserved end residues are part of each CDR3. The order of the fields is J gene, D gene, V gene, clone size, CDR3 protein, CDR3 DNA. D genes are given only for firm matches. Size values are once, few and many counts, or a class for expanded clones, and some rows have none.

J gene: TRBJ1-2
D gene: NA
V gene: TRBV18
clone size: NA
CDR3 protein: CASSLGGSTDNYGYTF
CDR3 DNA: TGTGCCAGCTCACTTGGCGGGTCAACAGACAACTATGGCTACACCTTC

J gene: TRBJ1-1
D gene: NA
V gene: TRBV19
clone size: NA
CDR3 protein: CASSVPGANTEAFF
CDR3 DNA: TGTGCCAGTAGTGTTCCAGGGGCTAACACTGAAGCTTTCTTT

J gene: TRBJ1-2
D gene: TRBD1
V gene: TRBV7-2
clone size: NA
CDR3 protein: CASSLGGTAYGYTF
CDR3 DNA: TGTGCCAGCAGCTTAGGGGGGACAGCCTATGGCTACACCTTC

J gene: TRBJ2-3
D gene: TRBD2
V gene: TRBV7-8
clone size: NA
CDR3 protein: CANENGTTHTHTQYF
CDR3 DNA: TGTGCCAACGAAAACGGGACTACCCACACACATACGCAGTATTTT

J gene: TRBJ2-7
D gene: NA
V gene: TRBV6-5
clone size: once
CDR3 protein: CASRTGKIREQYF
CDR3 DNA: TGTGCCAGCAGAACAGGGAAAATCCGCGAGCAGTACTTC

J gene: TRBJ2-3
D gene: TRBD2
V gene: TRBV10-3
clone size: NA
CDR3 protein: CAISPGLAGTDTQYF
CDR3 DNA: TGTGCCATCAGCCCGGGACTAGCGGGGACAGATACGCAGTATTTT

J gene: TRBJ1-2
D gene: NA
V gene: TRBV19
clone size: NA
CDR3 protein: CASRRQSQSYGYTF
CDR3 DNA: TGTGCCAGTAGACGACAGTCCCAAAGCTATGGCTACACCTTC

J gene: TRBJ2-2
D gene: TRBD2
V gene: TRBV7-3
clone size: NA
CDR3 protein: CASSPARGGNTGELFF
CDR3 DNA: TGTGCCAGCAGCCCCGCCCGCGGGGGGAACACCGGGGAGCTGTTTTTT

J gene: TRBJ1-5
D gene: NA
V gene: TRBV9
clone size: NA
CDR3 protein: CASSVGPGELQPQHF
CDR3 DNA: TGTGCCAGCAGCGTAGGGCCAGGGGAATTGCAGCCCCAGCATTTT

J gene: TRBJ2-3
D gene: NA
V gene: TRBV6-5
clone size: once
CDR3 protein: CASRGLADTQYF
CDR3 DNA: TGTGCCAGCAGGGGGCTTGCAGATACGCAGTATTTT

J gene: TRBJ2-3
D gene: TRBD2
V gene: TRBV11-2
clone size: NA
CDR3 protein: CASSLTGGGAQDTQYF
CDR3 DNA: TGTGCCAGCAGCTTGACTGGCGGGGGGGCTCAAGATACGCAGTATTTT

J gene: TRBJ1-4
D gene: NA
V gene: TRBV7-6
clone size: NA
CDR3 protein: CASSLAEFGENEKLFF
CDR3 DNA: TGTGCCAGCAGCTTAGCCGAGTTTGGGGAGAATGAAAAACTGTTTTTT

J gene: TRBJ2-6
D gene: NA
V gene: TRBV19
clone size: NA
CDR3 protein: CASSAISSGANVLTF
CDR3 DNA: TGTGCCAGTAGCGCTATAAGCTCTGGGGCCAACGTCCTGACTTTC

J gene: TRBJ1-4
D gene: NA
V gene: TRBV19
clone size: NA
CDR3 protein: CASSTGRVNEKLFF
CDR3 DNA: TGTGCCAGTAGTACAGGGCGCGTTAATGAAAAACTGTTTTTT

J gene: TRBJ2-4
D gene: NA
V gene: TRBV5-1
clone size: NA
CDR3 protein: CASSLSPENIQYF
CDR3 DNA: TGCGCCAGCAGCTTGTCCCCGGAAAACATTCAGTACTTC

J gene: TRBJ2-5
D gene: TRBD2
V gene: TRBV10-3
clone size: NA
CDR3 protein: CAISQTSEETQYF
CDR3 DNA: TGTGCCATCAGCCAGACTAGCGAAGAGACCCAGTACTTC

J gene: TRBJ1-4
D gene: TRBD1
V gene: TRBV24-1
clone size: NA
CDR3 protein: CATSVDREGEKLFF
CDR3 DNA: TGTGCCACCAGTGTGGACAGGGAGGGAGAAAAACTGTTTTTT

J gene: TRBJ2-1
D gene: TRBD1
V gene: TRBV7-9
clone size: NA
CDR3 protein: CASARQGKNEQFF
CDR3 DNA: TGTGCCAGCGCCAGACAGGGGAAAAATGAGCAGTTCTTC

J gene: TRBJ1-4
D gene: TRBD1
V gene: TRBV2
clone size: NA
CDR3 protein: CASRARGRLGEKLFF
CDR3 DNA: TGTGCCAGCAGGGCCAGGGGGCGCCTAGGTGAAAAACTGTTTTTT

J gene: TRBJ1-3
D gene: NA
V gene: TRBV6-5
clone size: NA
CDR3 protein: CASSHRRSSGNTIYF
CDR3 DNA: TGTGCCAGCAGTCACAGGCGGAGCTCTGGAAACACCATATATTTT

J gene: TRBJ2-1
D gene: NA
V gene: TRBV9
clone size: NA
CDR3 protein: CASSGARDLSSYNEQFF
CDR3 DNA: TGTGCCAGCAGCGGAGCCCGGGACTTGAGCTCCTACAATGAGCAGTTCTTC

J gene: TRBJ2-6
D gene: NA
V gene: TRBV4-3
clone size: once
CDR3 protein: CASSQETASGANVLTF
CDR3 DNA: TGCGCCAGCAGCCAAGAGACAGCGTCTGGGGCCAACGTCCTGACTTTC

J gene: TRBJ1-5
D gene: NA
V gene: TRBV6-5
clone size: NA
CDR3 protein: CASSYVGSGWPQHF
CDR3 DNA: TGTGCCAGCAGTTACGTGGGATCGGGGTGGCCCCAGCATTTT

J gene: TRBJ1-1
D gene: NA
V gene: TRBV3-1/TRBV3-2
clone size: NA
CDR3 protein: CASSQGNRKNTEAFF
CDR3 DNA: TGTGCCAGCAGCCAAGGAAACAGGAAAAACACTGAAGCTTTCTTT

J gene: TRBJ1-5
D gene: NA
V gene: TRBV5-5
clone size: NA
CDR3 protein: CASSALMGPGGQPQHF
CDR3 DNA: TGTGCCAGCAGTGCCCTGATGGGGCCGGGGGGGCAGCCCCAGCATTTT

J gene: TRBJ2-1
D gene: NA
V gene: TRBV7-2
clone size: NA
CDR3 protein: CASSYGQFYNEQFF
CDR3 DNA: TGTGCCAGCAGCTACGGACAGTTCTACAATGAGCAGTTCTTC

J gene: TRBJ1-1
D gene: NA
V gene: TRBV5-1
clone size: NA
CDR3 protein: CASSTRVANTEAFF
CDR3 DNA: TGCGCCAGCAGCACCAGGGTAGCGAACACTGAAGCTTTCTTT

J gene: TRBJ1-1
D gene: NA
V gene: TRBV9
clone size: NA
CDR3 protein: CASSASEHTEAFF
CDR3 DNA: TGTGCCAGCAGCGCTTCGGAGCACACTGAAGCTTTCTTT

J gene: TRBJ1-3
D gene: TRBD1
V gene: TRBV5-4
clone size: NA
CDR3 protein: CASSPGQSYLSGNTIYF
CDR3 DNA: TGTGCCAGCAGCCCGGGACAGTCATATCTCTCTGGAAACACCATATATTTT

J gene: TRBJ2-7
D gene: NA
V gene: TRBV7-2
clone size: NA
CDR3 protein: CASSLLGAHEQYF
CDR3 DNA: TGTGCCAGCAGCTTATTAGGGGCCCACGAGCAGTACTTC

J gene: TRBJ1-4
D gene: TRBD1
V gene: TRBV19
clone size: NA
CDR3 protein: CASSIGTGGNEKLFF
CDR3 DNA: TGTGCCAGTAGTATAGGGACAGGGGGTAATGAAAAACTGTTTTTT

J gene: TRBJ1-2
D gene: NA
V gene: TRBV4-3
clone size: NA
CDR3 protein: CASSQDLAVNYGYTF
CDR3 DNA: TGCGCCAGCAGCCAAGATCTGGCGGTTAACTATGGCTACACCTTC

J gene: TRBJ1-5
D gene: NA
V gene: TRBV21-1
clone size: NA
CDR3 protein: CASSSGFHQPQHF
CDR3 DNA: TGTGCCAGCAGCAGCGGGTTTCATCAGCCCCAGCATTTT

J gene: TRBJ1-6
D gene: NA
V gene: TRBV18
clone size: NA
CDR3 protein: CASSPPGREGSPLHF
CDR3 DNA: TGTGCCAGCTCACCACCGGGCAGGGAGGGTTCACCCCTCCACTTT

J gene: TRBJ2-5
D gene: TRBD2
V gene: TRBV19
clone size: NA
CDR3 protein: CASKQRGSQETQYF
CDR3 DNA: TGTGCCAGTAAACAGCGGGGGAGCCAAGAGACCCAGTACTTC

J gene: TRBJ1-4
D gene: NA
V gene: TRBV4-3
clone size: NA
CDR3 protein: CASSQATRINEKLFF
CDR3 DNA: TGCGCCAGCAGCCAAGCGACACGGATTAATGAAAAACTGTTTTTT

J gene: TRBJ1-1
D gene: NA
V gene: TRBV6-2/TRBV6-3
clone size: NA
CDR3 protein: CASSLDKNTEAFF
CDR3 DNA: TGTGCCAGCAGCCTAGACAAGAACACTGAAGCTTTCTTT

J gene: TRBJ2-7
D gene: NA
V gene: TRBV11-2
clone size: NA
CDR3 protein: CASSLIPGLDEQYF
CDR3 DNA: TGTGCCAGCAGCTTAATTCCGGGGTTGGACGAGCAGTACTTC

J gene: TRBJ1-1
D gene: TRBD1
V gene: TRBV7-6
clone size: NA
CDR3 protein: CASSWGQGPTSNTEAFF
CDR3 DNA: TGTGCCAGCAGTTGGGGACAGGGGCCGACTTCGAACACTGAAGCTTTCTTT

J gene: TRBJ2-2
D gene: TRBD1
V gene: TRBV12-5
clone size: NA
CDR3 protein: CASGSGTGYFSGELFF
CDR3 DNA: TGTGCTAGTGGTTCCGGGACAGGTTATTTTTCCGGGGAGCTGTTTTTT

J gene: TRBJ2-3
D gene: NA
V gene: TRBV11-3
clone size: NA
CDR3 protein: CASSLGGGTDTQYF
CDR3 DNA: TGTGCCAGCAGCTTAGGGGGCGGCACAGATACGCAGTATTTT

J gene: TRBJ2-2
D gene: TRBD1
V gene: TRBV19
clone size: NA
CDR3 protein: CASRRQGVNTGELFF
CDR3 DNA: TGTGCCAGTAGACGCCAGGGGGTAAACACCGGGGAGCTGTTTTTT

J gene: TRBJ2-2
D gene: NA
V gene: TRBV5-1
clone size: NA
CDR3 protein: CASSSTNTGELFF
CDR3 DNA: TGCGCCAGCAGCTCTACTAACACCGGGGAGCTGTTTTTT

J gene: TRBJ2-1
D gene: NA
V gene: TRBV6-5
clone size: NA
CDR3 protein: CASETVLLPVDEQFF
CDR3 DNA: TGTGCCAGCGAGACAGTATTATTGCCGGTTGATGAGCAGTTCTTC

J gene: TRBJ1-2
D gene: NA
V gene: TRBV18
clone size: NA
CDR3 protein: CASSPPKTGLNGYTF
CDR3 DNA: TGTGCCAGCTCACCACCGAAGACAGGCCTAAATGGCTACACCTTC

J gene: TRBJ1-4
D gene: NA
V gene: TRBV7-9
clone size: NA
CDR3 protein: CASSSPGSREKLFF
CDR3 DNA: TGTGCCAGCAGCTCGCCAGGGTCCCGGGAAAAACTGTTTTTT

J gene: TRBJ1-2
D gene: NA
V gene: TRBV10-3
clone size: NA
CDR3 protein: CAISESVVDYGYTF
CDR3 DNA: TGTGCCATCAGTGAATCGGTAGTGGACTATGGCTACACCTTC

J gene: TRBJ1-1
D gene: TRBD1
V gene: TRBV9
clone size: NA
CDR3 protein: CASSAIGTASGGTEAFF
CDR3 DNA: TGTGCCAGCAGCGCAATCGGGACAGCCTCCGGGGGAACTGAAGCTTTCTTT

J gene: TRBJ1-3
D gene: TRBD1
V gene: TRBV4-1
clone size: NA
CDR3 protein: CASSPPRTGSEGNTIYF
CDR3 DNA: TGCGCCAGCAGCCCCCCCCGGACAGGATCGGAAGGAAACACCATATATTTT

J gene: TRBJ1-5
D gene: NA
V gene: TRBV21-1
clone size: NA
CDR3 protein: CASSKVRTARNQPQHF
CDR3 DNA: TGTGCCAGCAGCAAAGTCAGGACAGCGAGAAATCAGCCCCAGCATTTT

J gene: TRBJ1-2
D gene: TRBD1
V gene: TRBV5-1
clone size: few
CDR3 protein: CASSRGQGDYGYTF
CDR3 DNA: TGCGCCAGCAGCCGGGGACAGGGCGACTATGGCTACACCTTC

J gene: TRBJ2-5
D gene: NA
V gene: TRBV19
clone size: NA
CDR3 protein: CASSIGGQQETQYF
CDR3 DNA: TGTGCCAGTAGTATCGGGGGACAGCAAGAGACCCAGTACTTC

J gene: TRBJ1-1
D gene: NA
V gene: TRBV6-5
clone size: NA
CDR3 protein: CASSYSGPTEAFF
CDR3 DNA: TGTGCCAGCAGTTACTCGGGGCCCACTGAAGCTTTCTTT

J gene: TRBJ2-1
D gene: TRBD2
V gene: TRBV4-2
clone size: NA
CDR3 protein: CASSQAGGGAWNEQFF
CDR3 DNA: TGTGCCAGCAGCCAAGCGGGCGGGGGGGCTTGGAATGAGCAGTTCTTC

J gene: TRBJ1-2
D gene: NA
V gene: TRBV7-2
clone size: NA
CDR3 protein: CASSQRGGYGYTF
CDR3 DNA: TGTGCCAGCAGCCAACGGGGGGGCTATGGCTACACCTTC

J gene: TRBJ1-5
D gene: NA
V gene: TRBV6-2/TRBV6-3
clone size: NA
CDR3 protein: CASSYYKGTGFNQPQHF
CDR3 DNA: TGTGCCAGCAGTTACTATAAAGGAACAGGTTTCAATCAGCCCCAGCATTTT

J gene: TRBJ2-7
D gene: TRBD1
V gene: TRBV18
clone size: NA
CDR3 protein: CASSPGTVLSYEQYF
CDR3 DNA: TGTGCCAGCTCACCTGGGACAGTGCTCTCCTACGAGCAGTACTTC